This T cell receptor (beta chain) originates from a study of cytomegalovirus exposure and HLA in healthy donors. Findings and limits, study-wide: Reportedly, diagnosis of cytomegalovirus status by the classifier showed high specificity and sensitivity.

The ends were cut back, 3 bases at V and 9 bases at J, with 24 bases in the middle. Germline lookup yields CDR1 SGHDT and CDR2 YYEEEE. The CDR3 has 16 amino acids. The PCR contained 60 Vbeta and 13 Jbeta primers. Produced via immunoSEQ multiplex PCR; TCRdb's table is partial and in-frame only. The sample has about 130,000 clones; roughly 80% are singletons. In regard to this clone: Its target is not known.

The chain is built from TRBV5-6 and TRBJ2-5, with D possibly matching TRBD2 (6 bases). This TCR came from a woman between 40 and 50 years old in good health and CMV-seropositive. The sample was PBMCs. CDR3 sequence: CASSSRRSLPTGAQYF. The CDR3 region has the DNA TGTGCCAGCAGCTCCCGACGGAGCCTCCCGACGGGGGCCCAGTACTTC.